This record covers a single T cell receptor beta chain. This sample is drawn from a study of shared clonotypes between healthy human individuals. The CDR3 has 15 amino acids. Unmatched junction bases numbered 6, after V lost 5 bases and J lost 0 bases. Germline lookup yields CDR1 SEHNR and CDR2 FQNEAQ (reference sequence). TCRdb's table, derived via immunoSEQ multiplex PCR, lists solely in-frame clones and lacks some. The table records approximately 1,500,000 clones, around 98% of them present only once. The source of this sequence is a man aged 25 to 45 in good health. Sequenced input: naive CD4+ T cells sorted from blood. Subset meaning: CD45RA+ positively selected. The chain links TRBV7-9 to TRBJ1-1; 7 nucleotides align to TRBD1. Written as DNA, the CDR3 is TGTGCCAGCAGCCCCTCAGGGACAGTGAACACTGAAGCTTTCTTT. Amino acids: CASSPSGTVNTEAFF.